These T cell receptor beta chains were read from a single sample in a study of T cell responses to AZD1222 COVID-19 vaccine. The protocol was immunoSEQ multiplex PCR, while the TCRdb copy is restricted to in-frame clones and leaves out a portion. The sample yields approximately 120,000 clones, approximately 85% seen once. Sequences were derived from peripheral blood, sampled 28 days after the second AZD1222 dose. The receptors originated from an adult who received the AZD1222 COVID-19 vaccine. CDR3s include the opening cysteine and the closing phenylalanine or tryptophan. D genes are given only for firm matches. Clone size is not always given. Where it is, it says once, few, many or a class for expanded clones.

V gene: TRBV6-5; clone size: -; D gene: -; J gene: TRBJ1-5; CDR3 DNA: TGTGCCAGCAGGACGACAGATCCCCAGCATTTT; CDR3 protein: CASRTTDPQHF
V gene: TRBV6-5; clone size: few; D gene: -; J gene: TRBJ1-1; CDR3 DNA: TGTGCCAGTACACTGGGCATGAACACTGAAGCTTTCTTT; CDR3 protein: CASTLGMNTEAFF
V gene: TRBV14; clone size: -; D gene: -; J gene: TRBJ2-7; CDR3 DNA: TGTGCCAGCAGCCACGACAGCGTCTCCTACGAGCAGTACTTC; CDR3 protein: CASSHDSVSYEQYF
V gene: TRBV6-1; clone size: -; D gene: -; J gene: TRBJ1-5; CDR3 DNA: TGTGCCAGCAGTGAAACGACGTGGTCTGGGGGGGATCAGCCCCAGCATTTT; CDR3 protein: CASSETTWSGGDQPQHF
V gene: TRBV27; clone size: -; D gene: -; J gene: TRBJ2-2; CDR3 DNA: TGTGCCAGCAGTTTTATTCCAATTAAAGGGGGGCCCGAGCTGTTTTTT; CDR3 protein: CASSFIPIKGGPELFF
V gene: TRBV6-5; clone size: -; D gene: -; J gene: TRBJ2-5; CDR3 DNA: TGTGCCAGCAGTTCCCCACTAAGGAGGGACCAAGAGACCCAGTACTTC; CDR3 protein: CASSSPLRRDQETQYF
V gene: TRBV12-3/TRBV12-4; clone size: -; D gene: -; J gene: TRBJ1-3; CDR3 DNA: TGTGCCAGCAGTCCTGAGCAAAACACCATATATTTT; CDR3 protein: CASSPEQNTIYF
V gene: TRBV30; clone size: -; D gene: TRBD1; J gene: TRBJ2-2; CDR3 DNA: TGTGGCACAACAGGGGGCCACACCGGGGAGCTGTTTTTT; CDR3 protein: CGTTGGHTGELFF
V gene: TRBV5-1; clone size: -; D gene: -; J gene: TRBJ1-4; CDR3 DNA: TGCGCCAGCACGAGAGACTCAACTAATGAAAAACTGTTTTTT; CDR3 protein: CASTRDSTNEKLFF
V gene: TRBV7-2; clone size: -; D gene: TRBD1; J gene: TRBJ1-1; CDR3 DNA: TGTGCCAGCAGCTTAAGACAGGGGAACACTGAAGCTTTCTTT; CDR3 protein: CASSLRQGNTEAFF
V gene: TRBV4-3; clone size: -; D gene: -; J gene: TRBJ2-3; CDR3 DNA: TGCGCCAGCAGCCAAGAAACAGGCACGATCACAGATACGCAGTATTTT; CDR3 protein: CASSQETGTITDTQYF
V gene: TRBV10-2; clone size: -; D gene: -; J gene: TRBJ2-5; CDR3 DNA: TGCGCCAGCAATTGGGGGCTCCAAGAGACCCAGTACTTC; CDR3 protein: CASNWGLQETQYF
V gene: TRBV27; clone size: -; D gene: TRBD1; J gene: TRBJ2-7; CDR3 DNA: TGTGCCACCGCGCGCGACAGGGGGAGGTACGAGCAGTACTTC; CDR3 protein: CATARDRGRYEQYF
V gene: TRBV19; clone size: -; D gene: -; J gene: TRBJ1-3; CDR3 DNA: TGTGCCAGTAGGCCGGGGGGCGCAAACACCATATATTTT; CDR3 protein: CASRPGGANTIYF
V gene: TRBV7-9; clone size: -; D gene: -; J gene: TRBJ1-1; CDR3 DNA: TGTGCCAGCAGCTCAGGACAGCCCAACACTGAAGCTTTCTTT; CDR3 protein: CASSSGQPNTEAFF
V gene: TRBV6-5; clone size: -; D gene: -; J gene: TRBJ2-6; CDR3 DNA: TGTGCCAGCACCCATGGGTCTGGGGCCAACGTCCTGACTTTC; CDR3 protein: CASTHGSGANVLTF
V gene: TRBV5-4; clone size: -; D gene: -; J gene: TRBJ2-1; CDR3 DNA: TGTGCCAGCAGCTTGGTAGGAGGGTCGGGTGGTGAGCAGTTCTTC; CDR3 protein: CASSLVGGSGGEQFF
V gene: TRBV12-5; clone size: -; D gene: -; J gene: TRBJ2-2; CDR3 DNA: TGTGCTAGTGGTTTGGACTTGGGGTCGAACACCGGGGAGCTGTTTTTT; CDR3 protein: CASGLDLGSNTGELFF
V gene: TRBV4-1; clone size: -; D gene: -; J gene: TRBJ1-5; CDR3 DNA: TGCGCCAGCAGCCAAGACAGCCAAGCGAAGTTACAGCCCCAGCATTTT; CDR3 protein: CASSQDSQAKLQPQHF
V gene: TRBV6-6; clone size: -; D gene: -; J gene: TRBJ1-4; CDR3 DNA: TGTGCCAGCAGTTACGAGGGGGAAAAACTGTTTTTT; CDR3 protein: CASSYEGEKLFF
V gene: TRBV6-1; clone size: -; D gene: -; J gene: TRBJ1-2; CDR3 DNA: TGTGCCAGCAGTGAAGCGCGGGGTGGGTATGGCTACACCTTC; CDR3 protein: CASSEARGGYGYTF
V gene: TRBV6-1; clone size: -; D gene: -; J gene: TRBJ1-2; CDR3 DNA: TGTGCCAGCGCCAGGGATTATGGCTACACCTTC; CDR3 protein: CASARDYGYTF
V gene: TRBV5-1; clone size: -; D gene: -; J gene: TRBJ2-3; CDR3 DNA: TGCGCCAGCAGCGCCCGGACAGGCACAGATACGCAGTATTTT; CDR3 protein: CASSARTGTDTQYF
V gene: TRBV6-2/TRBV6-3; clone size: -; D gene: -; J gene: TRBJ2-5; CDR3 DNA: TGTGCCAGCAGTTACTCGGACAGACAAGAGACCCAGTACTTC; CDR3 protein: CASSYSDRQETQYF
V gene: TRBV27; clone size: -; D gene: -; J gene: TRBJ2-7; CDR3 DNA: TGTGCCAGCAGCACCCAGGGTTTCGAGCAGTACTTC; CDR3 protein: CASSTQGFEQYF
V gene: TRBV16; clone size: -; D gene: -; J gene: TRBJ2-7; CDR3 DNA: TGTGCCAGCAGCCAATCGAAAGGTTCCGAGCAGTACTTC; CDR3 protein: CASSQSKGSEQYF